Listed below are T cell receptor beta chains from one sample, sequenced in a study of OX40 agonist ivuxolimab in advanced cancers. The table came from immunoSEQ multiplex PCR; TCRdb's copy has only in-frame clones and leaves some out. There are about 20,000 clones in the sample; roughly 70% occur only once, and under 25% lies in the top ten. Sequencing used CD4+ or CD8+ T cells sorted from blood, obtained in a trial of the OX40 agonist ivuxolimab. All receptors come from an adult with an advanced solid tumor such as melanoma, head and neck, liver or kidney cancer. The CDR3 runs from the conserved cysteine through the conserved F or W. A D gene is named only where the DNA matches it firmly. Clone size, where shown, is once, few, many, or a class for clones that have expanded.

CDR3: CASSFPLGGTGHYEQYF
DNA: TGTGCCAGCAGCTTCCCGCTCGGCGGGACAGGACATTACGAGCAGTACTTC
D: TRBD1
J: TRBJ2-7
V: TRBV7-8
size: -

CDR3: CASSQAQSATETQYF
DNA: TGTGCCAGCAGCCAAGCTCAATCGGCGACCGAGACCCAGTACTTC
D: -
J: TRBJ2-5
V: TRBV4-2
size: -

CDR3: CASSSRGQNIQYF
DNA: TGTGCCAGCAGTTCGCGGGGCCAAAACATTCAGTACTTC
D: -
J: TRBJ2-4
V: TRBV6-5
size: -

CDR3: CASSLRVGGGPGDTQYF
DNA: TGCGCCAGCAGCCTACGCGTTGGCGGGGGGCCCGGGGATACGCAGTATTTT
D: TRBD2
J: TRBJ2-3
V: TRBV4-3
size: -

CDR3: CASSYSESSYNSPLHF
DNA: TGTGCCAGCAGTTACTCAGAGAGCTCCTATAATTCACCCCTCCACTTT
D: -
J: TRBJ1-6
V: TRBV6-5
size: -

CDR3: CASSFETGELFF
DNA: TGTGCCAGCAGCTTTGAGACCGGGGAGCTGTTTTTT
D: -
J: TRBJ2-2
V: TRBV6-6
size: -

CDR3: CASSERWALETQYF
DNA: TGTGCCAGCAGCGAGCGTTGGGCTTTGGAGACCCAGTACTTC
D: -
J: TRBJ2-5
V: TRBV7-9
size: -

CDR3: CASSFSRGVTTDTQYF
DNA: TGTGCCAGCAGCTTCTCCCGCGGGGTGACGACAGATACGCAGTATTTT
D: -
J: TRBJ2-3
V: TRBV7-8
size: -

CDR3: CASSETGEQYF
DNA: TGTGCCAGCAGCGAGACGGGAGAGCAGTACTTC
D: -
J: TRBJ2-7
V: TRBV7-9
size: -

CDR3: CASSVSETGNFNEQYF
DNA: TGTGCCAGCAGTGTTAGCGAGACAGGGAATTTCAACGAGCAGTACTTC
D: TRBD1
J: TRBJ2-7
V: TRBV2
size: -

CDR3: CASSDGSGANVLTF
DNA: TGTGCCAGCAGTGACGGCTCTGGGGCCAACGTCCTGACTTTC
D: -
J: TRBJ2-6
V: TRBV6-4
size: -

CDR3: CVSSYYGSGGPGEQFF
DNA: TGTGTCAGCAGTTACTACGGCAGCGGGGGGCCGGGGGAGCAGTTCTTC
D: TRBD2
J: TRBJ2-1
V: TRBV6-5
size: -

CDR3: CASSTTDVKNIQYF
DNA: TGTGCCAGTAGTACCACGGACGTCAAGAACATTCAGTACTTC
D: -
J: TRBJ2-4
V: TRBV19
size: -

CDR3: CASSLVEGSGQPQHF
DNA: TGTGCCAGCAGCTTAGTGGAAGGTTCCGGTCAGCCCCAGCATTTT
D: -
J: TRBJ1-5
V: TRBV7-2
size: few

CDR3: CASGGTSGENSQETQYF
DNA: TGTGCCAGCGGTGGGACTAGCGGGGAGAACTCCCAAGAGACCCAGTACTTC
D: TRBD2
J: TRBJ2-5
V: TRBV6-1
size: -

CDR3: CASSLPSGHTNEKLFF
DNA: TGTGCCAGCAGCTTGCCTTCAGGACATACTAATGAAAAACTGTTTTTT
D: -
J: TRBJ1-4
V: TRBV5-6
size: -

CDR3: CASSQDSSGANVLTF
DNA: TGCGCCAGCAGCCAAGACTCCTCTGGGGCCAACGTCCTGACTTTC
D: -
J: TRBJ2-6
V: TRBV4-3
size: once

CDR3: CASSITGVNSPLHF
DNA: TGTGCCAGTAGTATTACGGGGGTTAATTCACCCCTCCACTTT
D: -
J: TRBJ1-6
V: TRBV19
size: -

CDR3: CASRLGNTGELFF
DNA: TGTGCCAGCAGATTGGGTAACACCGGGGAGCTGTTTTTT
D: -
J: TRBJ2-2
V: TRBV6-6
size: -

CDR3: CSIEGTGSYNEQFF
DNA: TGCAGCATTGAGGGGACAGGGTCCTACAATGAGCAGTTCTTC
D: TRBD1
J: TRBJ2-1
V: TRBV29-1
size: -

CDR3: CASSPRIKAYEQYF
DNA: TGTGCCAGCAGCCCGCGAATAAAGGCCTACGAGCAGTACTTC
D: -
J: TRBJ2-7
V: TRBV7-9
size: few

CDR3: CASSLDVGGRNEQFF
DNA: TGTGCCAGCAGCTTGGATGTGGGGGGGCGCAATGAGCAGTTCTTC
D: -
J: TRBJ2-1
V: TRBV5-5
size: -

CDR3: CASSQDGDSGNTIYF
DNA: TGCGCCAGCAGCCAAGATGGGGACAGTGGAAACACCATATATTTT
D: TRBD1
J: TRBJ1-3
V: TRBV4-3
size: few

CDR3: CASGGGGPATEAFF
DNA: TGTGCCAGCGGAGGCGGGGGGCCTGCCACTGAAGCTTTCTTT
D: -
J: TRBJ1-1
V: TRBV28
size: -

CDR3: CASSESAGPSYEQYF
DNA: TGTGCCAGCAGTGAATCGGCAGGTCCATCCTACGAGCAGTACTTC
D: -
J: TRBJ2-7
V: TRBV6-1
size: many